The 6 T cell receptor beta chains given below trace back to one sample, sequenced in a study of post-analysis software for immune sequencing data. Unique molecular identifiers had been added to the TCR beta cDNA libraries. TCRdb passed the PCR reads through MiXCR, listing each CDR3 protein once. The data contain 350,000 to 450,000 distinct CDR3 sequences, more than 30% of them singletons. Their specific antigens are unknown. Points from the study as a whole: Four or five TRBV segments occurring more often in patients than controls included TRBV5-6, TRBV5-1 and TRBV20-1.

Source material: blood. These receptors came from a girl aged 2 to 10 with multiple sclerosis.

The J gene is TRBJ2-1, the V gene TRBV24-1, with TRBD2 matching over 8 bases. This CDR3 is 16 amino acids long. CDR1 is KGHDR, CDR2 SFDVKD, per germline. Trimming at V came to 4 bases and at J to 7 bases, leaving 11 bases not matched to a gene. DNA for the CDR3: TGTGCCACCAGTGACCCAAGGAGCGGGAGTGAGAATGAGCAGTTCTTC. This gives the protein CATSDPRSGSENEQFF.

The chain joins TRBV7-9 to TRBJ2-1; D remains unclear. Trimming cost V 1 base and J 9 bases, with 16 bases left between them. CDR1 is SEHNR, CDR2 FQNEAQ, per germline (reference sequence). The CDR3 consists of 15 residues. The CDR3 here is CASSLVMGPASEQFF. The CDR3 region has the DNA TGTGCCAGCAGCTTAGTAATGGGTCCAGCAAGTGAGCAGTTCTTC.

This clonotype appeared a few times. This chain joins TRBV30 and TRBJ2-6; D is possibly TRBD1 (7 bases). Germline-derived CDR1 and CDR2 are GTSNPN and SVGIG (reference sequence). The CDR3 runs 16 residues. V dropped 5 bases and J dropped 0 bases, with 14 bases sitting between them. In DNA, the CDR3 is TGTGCCTGGGGGACAGATAGCGGCTCTGGGGCCAACGTCCTGACTTTC. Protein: CAWGTDSGSGANVLTF. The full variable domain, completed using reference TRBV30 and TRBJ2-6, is SQTIHQWPATLVQPVGSPLSLECTVEGTSNPNLYWYRQAAGRGLQLLFYSVGIGQISSEVPQNLSASRPQDRQFILSSKKLLLSDSGFYLCAWGTDSGSGANVLTFGAGSRLTVL.

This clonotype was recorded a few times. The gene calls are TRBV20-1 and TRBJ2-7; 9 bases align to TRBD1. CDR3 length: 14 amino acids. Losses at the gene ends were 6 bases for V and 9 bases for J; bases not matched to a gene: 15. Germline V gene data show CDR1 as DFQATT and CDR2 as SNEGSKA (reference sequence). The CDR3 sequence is CSARSDRGPPGQYF. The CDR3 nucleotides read TGCAGTGCAAGATCGGACAGGGGACCCCCCGGGCAGTACTTC.

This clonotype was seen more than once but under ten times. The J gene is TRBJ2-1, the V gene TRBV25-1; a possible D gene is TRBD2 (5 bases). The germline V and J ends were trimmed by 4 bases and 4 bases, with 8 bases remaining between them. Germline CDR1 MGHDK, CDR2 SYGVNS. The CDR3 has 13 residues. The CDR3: CASSVLEYNEQFF. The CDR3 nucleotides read TGTGCCAGCAGTGTACTAGAATACAATGAGCAGTTCTTC.

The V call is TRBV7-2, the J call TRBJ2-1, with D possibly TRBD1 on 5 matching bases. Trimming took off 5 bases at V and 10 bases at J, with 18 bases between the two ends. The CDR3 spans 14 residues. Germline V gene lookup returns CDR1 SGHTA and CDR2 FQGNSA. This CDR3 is CASSPRLLGAEQFF. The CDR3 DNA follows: TGTGCCAGCAGCCCCCGTCTCTTAGGGGCCGAGCAGTTCTTC.